Listed here are 19 T cell receptor beta chains from one sample, sequenced in a study of blood T cell repertoires in COVID-19. The assay was immunoSEQ multiplex PCR, and TCRdb's table has in-frame clones only and misses some. The data show about 220,000 clones, 85% to 90% seen once. The sample was PBMCs or T cells enriched from blood (not recorded which). These receptors originate from a woman in her 50s with acute COVID-19.

This chain uses TRBV6-5 with TRBJ2-1; weak D call: TRBD2 (7 bases). With 8 bases removed from V and 8 bases from J, the gap between germline ends came to 22 bases. Germline V gene sequence: CDR1 MNHEY, CDR2 SVGAGI. The CDR3 contains 15 residues. CDR3: CASFPRGAGVDEQFF. In nucleotides, the CDR3 is TGTGCCAGCTTCCCCCGGGGGGCGGGAGTGGATGAGCAGTTCTTC.

Comments on this clone: The identical CDR3 is also encoded by other nucleotide sequences in the sample. The chain is built from TRBV30 and TRBJ2-2, with D perhaps TRBD1 (5 bases). V lost 2 bases to trimming and J lost 5 bases, with 9 bases between them. Germline V gene lookup returns CDR1 GTSNPN and CDR2 SVGIG (reference sequence). The CDR3 spans 13 residues. The CDR3 region has the DNA TGTGCCTGGAGTCGATCAGGGACCGGGGAGCTGTTTTTT. It encodes CAWSRSGTGELFF.

This chain links TRBV30 with TRBJ2-7, with TRBD2 identical over 7 bases. The V gene end was trimmed by 6 bases and the J gene end by 0 bases; junction bases not matched to a gene: 5. Germline CDR1 is GTSNPN and CDR2 is SVGIG (reference sequence). The length of the CDR3 is 13 residues. CDR3 sequence: CACSRDYSYEQYF. The CDR3, as DNA: TGTGCCTGCTCGAGGGACTACTCCTACGAGCAGTACTTC.

The chain is built from TRBV7-2 and TRBJ1-6; the D is unclear. Germline V lookup: CDR1 SGHTA, CDR2 FQGNSA. This CDR3 has 16 amino acids. Trimming cost V 2 bases and J 7 bases, with 15 bases left between them. CDR3 loop: CASSLRLERWNSPLHF. CDR3 DNA sequence: TGTGCCAGCAGCTTACGGCTCGAGAGGTGGAATTCACCCCTCCACTTT.

J is TRBJ2-3 and V is TRBV5-1; D might be TRBD2 (5 bases). The V end lost 5 bases, the J end lost 4 bases, and 14 bases lay between the germline ends. CDR1 is SGHRS and CDR2 is YFSETQ in the germline V gene. CDR3 length: 14 amino acids. Here the CDR3 reads CASSKAAPADTQYF. The CDR3 DNA is TGCGCCAGCAGTAAAGCGGCCCCCGCAGATACGCAGTATTTT.

This chain uses TRBV7-9 with TRBJ2-7, with D perhaps TRBD2 (5 bases). The V gene lost 5 bases and the J gene lost 2 bases, with 10 bases spanning the gap. The length of the CDR3 is 13 residues. Germline CDR1 is SEHNR and CDR2 is FQNEAQ (reference sequence). CDR3: CASSRPGTYEQYF. DNA of the CDR3: TGTGCCAGCAGCAGACCCGGGACCTACGAGCAGTACTTC.

Only one count was recorded for this clone. The rearrangement uses TRBV4-1 and TRBJ1-3; D is ambiguous. Trimming removed 3 bases from V and 3 bases from J, with 9 bases in between. Germline loops: CDR1 MGHRA, CDR2 YSYEKL. The CDR3 is 14 amino acids. Written as DNA, the CDR3 is TGCGCCAGCAGCCACCCGCCGGTTGGAAACACCATATATTTT. It yields the protein CASSHPPVGNTIYF.

The chain joins TRBV27 to TRBJ2-7, with 7 bases identical to TRBD1. CDR1 is MNHEY and CDR2 is SMNVEV in the germline V gene (reference sequence). The length of the CDR3 is 18 residues. V shed 4 bases and J 0 bases; nucleotides not matched to a gene: 15. The CDR3 region is CASSSMPPWDSTSYEQYF. DNA of the CDR3: TGTGCCAGCAGTTCTATGCCGCCTTGGGACAGTACCTCCTACGAGCAGTACTTC.

The J gene is TRBJ2-1, the V gene TRBV18; 14 nucleotides align to TRBD2. The CDR3 covers 18 residues. V was clipped by 3 bases and J by 7 bases; unmatched bases: 11. In germline, CDR1 is KGHSH, CDR2 LQKENI. This CDR3 is CASSPGTSGSPVVNEQFF. CDR3 coding DNA: TGTGCCAGCTCACCGGGGACTAGCGGGAGTCCGGTGGTAAATGAGCAGTTCTTC. The full variable domain, rest sourced from reference TRBV18 and TRBJ2-1, is NAGVMQNPRHLVRRRGQEARLRCSPMKGHSHVYWYRQLPEEGLKFMVYLQKENIIDESGMPKERFSAEFPKEGPSILRIQQVVRGDSAAYFCASSPGTSGSPVVNEQFFGPGTRLTVL.

This sequence joins TRBV10-3 and TRBJ1-5; D possibly corresponds to TRBD1 (5 bases). Germline CDR1 and CDR2: ENHRY and SYGVKD. With 0 bases removed from V and 4 bases from J, the gap between germline ends came to 10 bases. CDR3 length equals 15 residues. CDR3 amino acids: CAISESTRGNQPQHF. The CDR3 DNA reads TGTGCCATCAGTGAGTCCACCCGGGGGAATCAGCCCCAGCATTTT.

The chain links TRBV4-1 to TRBJ2-3; 7 bases align to TRBD2. V gave up 1 base and J gave up 4 bases; unmatched junction bases: 5. CDR3 length: 15 residues. Germline lookup yields CDR1 MGHRA and CDR2 YSYEKL. The CDR3 DNA reads TGCGCCAGCAGCCAAGTAGGTCTAGCGGCAGATACGCAGTATTTT. Amino acids: CASSQVGLAADTQYF.

For this clone: In the same sample, other DNA sequences code for this CDR3. The genes are TRBV28 and TRBJ2-5; D is uncertain. With 3 bases removed from V and 5 bases from J, the gap between germline ends came to 4 bases. The CDR3 is made up of 11 amino acids. Germline assignment: CDR1 MDHEN and CDR2 SYDVKM. The CDR3 bases are TGTGCCAGCAGTTTGCGTGAGACCCAGTACTTC. Protein sequence: CASSLRETQYF.

V usage is TRBV3-1 (or the pseudogene TRBV3-2) and J usage is TRBJ2-7, with a tentative D call TRBD2 (5 bases). Looked up from germline, CDR1 is LGHDT and CDR2 is YNNKEL (reference sequence). This CDR3 is built from 16 residues. The germline V and J ends were trimmed by 4 bases and 1 base, with 17 bases remaining between them. The DNA of the CDR3 is TGTGCCAGCAGCCTCAACCCGGACTTAATTTCCTACGAGCAGTACTTC. Its translation is CASSLNPDLISYEQYF.

The J gene is TRBJ1-1, the V gene TRBV18; 7 nucleotides match TRBD1. V was clipped by 6 bases and J by 6 bases; unmatched bases: 10. The CDR3 is 14 amino acids. Germline-derived CDR1 and CDR2 are KGHSH and LQKENI. CDR3 loop: CASSPYQGVSEAFF. The DNA for the CDR3 is TGTGCCAGCTCCCCTTACCAGGGGGTTTCTGAAGCTTTCTTT.

V is TRBV24-1 and J is TRBJ2-1, with 7 bases identical to TRBD2. Germline loops: CDR1 KGHDR, CDR2 SFDVKD. The V segment lost 9 bases and the J segment 14 bases; nucleotides outside the gene matches: 9. The CDR3 has 11 amino acids. Written as DNA, the CDR3 is TGTGCCACCGGGGCGGGGGTAGCGGAGTTCTTC. It specifies CATGAGVAEFF.

The V gene is TRBV6-5, the J gene TRBJ2-2, with TRBD1 identical over 7 bases. V dropped 7 bases and J dropped 3; count of bases not matched to a gene: 8. The CDR3 totals 15 residues. Per germline, CDR1 MNHEY and CDR2 SVGAGI. CDR3 in amino acids: CASTPGQPYTGELFF. The CDR3 DNA reads as TGTGCCAGCACCCCGGGACAGCCATACACCGGGGAGCTGTTTTTT.

The gene calls are TRBV28 and TRBJ1-1, with a tentative D call TRBD1 (5 bases). Looked up from germline, CDR1 is MDHEN and CDR2 is SYDVKM. V dropped 0 bases and J dropped 4 bases, with 21 bases sitting between them. This CDR3 has 18 residues. The DNA for the CDR3 is TGTGCCAGCAGTTTATGGGGGTCGACAGCTAAAAGGGGCACTGAAGCTTTCTTT. Translated: CASSLWGSTAKRGTEAFF.

CDR3 amino acids: CASSQVGAGQGRRKLFF. The DNA for the CDR3 is TGCGCCAGCAGCCAGGTGGGGGCGGGACAGGGTAGGAGGAAACTGTTTTTT. V and J are TRBV4-1 and TRBJ1-4; 9 bases line up with TRBD1. CDR1 and CDR2 (germline): MGHRA, YSYEKL. J was trimmed by 11 bases and V by 3 bases; bases with no gene match: 16. The CDR3 is made up of 17 amino acids.

The chain carries TRBV3-1 (or the pseudogene TRBV3-2) and TRBJ1-5; TRBD1 might be the D (6 bases). Between the trimmed V and J ends, which lost 3 bases and 7 bases, there was a span of 10 bases. Germline CDR1 and CDR2: LGHDT and YNNKEL (reference sequence). The CDR3 consists of 13 residues. In DNA, the CDR3 is TGTGCCAGCAGCCAGGGGGCTTGGCAGCCCCAGCATTTT. Its translation: CASSQGAWQPQHF.